The clone carrying this TCR beta chain has at least ten counts. This sample was taken from a study of T-cell reconstitution after alpha-beta-depleted transplantation in children. The CDR3 contains 14 residues. CDR1 is ENHRY, CDR2 SYGVKD, per germline. V lost 5 bases and J 3 bases, leaving 11 bases between the germline ends. This sample's TCRbeta library carried unique molecular identifier barcodes. TCRdb recomputed calls from the PCR reads with MiXCR, one row per CDR3 protein. Seen here are roughly 670,000 distinct CDR3 sequences, roughly 13% observed once, and the top ten hold around 0.79%. The chain joins TRBV10-3 to TRBJ1-5; D is unclear. The starting material was PBMCs, obtained before TCRalphabeta/CD19-depleted stem cell transplant. The receptor's source is a girl aged 2 to 10 with congenital amegakaryocytic thrombocytopenia, due to receive a stem cell transplant. The CDR3 DNA sequence: TGTGCCATCAGTCCGAAAATGTCCAATCAGCCCCAGCATTTT. Its translation: CAISPKMSNQPQHF.